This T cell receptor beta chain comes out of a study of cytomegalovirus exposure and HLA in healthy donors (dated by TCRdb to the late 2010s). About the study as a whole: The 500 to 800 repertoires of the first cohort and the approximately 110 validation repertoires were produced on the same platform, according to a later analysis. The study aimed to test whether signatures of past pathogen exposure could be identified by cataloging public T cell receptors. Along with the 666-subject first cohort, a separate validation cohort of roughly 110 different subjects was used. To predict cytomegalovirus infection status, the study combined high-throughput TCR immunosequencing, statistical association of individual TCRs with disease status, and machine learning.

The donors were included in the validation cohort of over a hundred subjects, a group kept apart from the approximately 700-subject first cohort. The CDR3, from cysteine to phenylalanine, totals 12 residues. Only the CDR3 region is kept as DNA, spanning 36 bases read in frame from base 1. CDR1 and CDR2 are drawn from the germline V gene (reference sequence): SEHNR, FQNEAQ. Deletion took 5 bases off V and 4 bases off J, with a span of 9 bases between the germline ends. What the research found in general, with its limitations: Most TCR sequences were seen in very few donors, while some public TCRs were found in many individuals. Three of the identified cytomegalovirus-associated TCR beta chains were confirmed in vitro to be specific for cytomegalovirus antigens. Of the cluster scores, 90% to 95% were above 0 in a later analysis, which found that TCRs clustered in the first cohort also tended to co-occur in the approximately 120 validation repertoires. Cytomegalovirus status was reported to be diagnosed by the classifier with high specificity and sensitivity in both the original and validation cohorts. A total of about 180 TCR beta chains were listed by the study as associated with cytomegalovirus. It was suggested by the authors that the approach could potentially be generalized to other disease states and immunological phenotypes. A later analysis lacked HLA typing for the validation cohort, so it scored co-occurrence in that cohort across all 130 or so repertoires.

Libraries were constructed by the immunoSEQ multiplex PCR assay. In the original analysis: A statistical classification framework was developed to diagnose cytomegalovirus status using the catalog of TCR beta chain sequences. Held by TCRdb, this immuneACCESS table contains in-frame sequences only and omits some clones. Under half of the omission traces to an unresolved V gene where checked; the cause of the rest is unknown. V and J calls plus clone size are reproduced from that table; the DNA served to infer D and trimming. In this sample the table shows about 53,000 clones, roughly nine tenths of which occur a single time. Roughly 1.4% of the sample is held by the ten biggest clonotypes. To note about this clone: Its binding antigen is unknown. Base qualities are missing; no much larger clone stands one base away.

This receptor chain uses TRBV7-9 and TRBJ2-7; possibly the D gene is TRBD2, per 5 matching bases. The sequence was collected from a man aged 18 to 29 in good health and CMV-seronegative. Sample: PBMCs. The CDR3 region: CASSTSVYEQYF. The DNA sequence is TGTGCCAGCAGCACTAGTGTGTACGAGCAGTACTTC.